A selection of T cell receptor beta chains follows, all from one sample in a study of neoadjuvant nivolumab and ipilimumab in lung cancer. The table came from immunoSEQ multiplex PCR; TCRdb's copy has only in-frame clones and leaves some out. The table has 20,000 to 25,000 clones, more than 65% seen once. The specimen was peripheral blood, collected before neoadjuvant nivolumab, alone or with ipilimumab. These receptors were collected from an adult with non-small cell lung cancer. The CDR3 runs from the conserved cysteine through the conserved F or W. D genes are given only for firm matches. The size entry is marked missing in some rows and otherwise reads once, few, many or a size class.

cdr3_nt: TGTGCCAGCAGTATCCTCGGGACAGGGATGGTTAATGAGCAGTTCTTC; cdr3_aa: CASSILGTGMVNEQFF; j_call: TRBJ2-1; v_call: TRBV27; d_call: TRBD1; clone_size: NA
cdr3_nt: TGTGCCAGCAGCTTAACCCCGCGCAATGAGCAGTTCTTC; cdr3_aa: CASSLTPRNEQFF; j_call: TRBJ2-1; v_call: TRBV7-6; d_call: NA; clone_size: NA
cdr3_nt: TGCAGCGGACGGGGACAGCGCACAGATACGCAGTATTTT; cdr3_aa: CSGRGQRTDTQYF; j_call: TRBJ2-3; v_call: TRBV29-1; d_call: TRBD1; clone_size: NA
cdr3_nt: TGTGCCAGCAGCAGACAGGGGACTGGAAACACCATATATTTT; cdr3_aa: CASSRQGTGNTIYF; j_call: TRBJ1-3; v_call: TRBV6-5; d_call: TRBD1; clone_size: NA
cdr3_nt: TGTGCCAGCAGCTTAGGTCCGCACAGCTCCTACAATGAGCAGTTCTTC; cdr3_aa: CASSLGPHSSYNEQFF; j_call: TRBJ2-1; v_call: TRBV7-8; d_call: NA; clone_size: NA
cdr3_nt: TGTGCCAGCAGCGTAGCAGAGCAGCTCGCGAACACCGGGGAGCTGTTTTTT; cdr3_aa: CASSVAEQLANTGELFF; j_call: TRBJ2-2; v_call: TRBV9; d_call: NA; clone_size: NA
cdr3_nt: TGTGCCAGTTCGGGACAGCCTGGCGGATATGGCTACACCTTC; cdr3_aa: CASSGQPGGYGYTF; j_call: TRBJ1-2; v_call: TRBV7-2; d_call: TRBD1; clone_size: NA
cdr3_nt: TGTGCCAGCAGCCAGAGGGCGGGGTTGGGCGGCTACACCTTC; cdr3_aa: CASSQRAGLGGYTF; j_call: TRBJ1-2; v_call: TRBV11-3; d_call: NA; clone_size: NA
cdr3_nt: TGTGCCAGCAGCTCGCTAGGCCTGAACACTGAAGCTTTCTTT; cdr3_aa: CASSSLGLNTEAFF; j_call: TRBJ1-1; v_call: TRBV11-2; d_call: NA; clone_size: NA
cdr3_nt: TGTGCCAGCAGCCGAACTAGCGGGAGTTTGAATGAGCAGTTCTTC; cdr3_aa: CASSRTSGSLNEQFF; j_call: TRBJ2-1; v_call: TRBV7-2; d_call: TRBD2; clone_size: NA
cdr3_nt: TGTGCCAGCTCACCCGCAGGGGATTACACTGAAGCTTTCTTT; cdr3_aa: CASSPAGDYTEAFF; j_call: TRBJ1-1; v_call: TRBV18; d_call: NA; clone_size: NA
cdr3_nt: TGTGCCAGCAGCACCAAGGACAGGGTAGATACGCAGTATTTT; cdr3_aa: CASSTKDRVDTQYF; j_call: TRBJ2-3; v_call: TRBV5-5; d_call: TRBD1; clone_size: NA
cdr3_nt: TGCGCCAGCAGCTTGGCTCAGGGACTGAACACTGAAGCTTTCTTT; cdr3_aa: CASSLAQGLNTEAFF; j_call: TRBJ1-1; v_call: TRBV5-1; d_call: NA; clone_size: NA
cdr3_nt: TGTGCCAGTAGCAGAGACAGGGGGCGAACTGAAGCTTTCTTT; cdr3_aa: CASSRDRGRTEAFF; j_call: TRBJ1-1; v_call: TRBV19; d_call: TRBD1; clone_size: NA
cdr3_nt: TGCGCCAGCAGCCCACAGGGTTCCTACGAGCAGTACTTC; cdr3_aa: CASSPQGSYEQYF; j_call: TRBJ2-7; v_call: TRBV5-1; d_call: NA; clone_size: few
cdr3_nt: TGTGCCAGCAGCGCAGCAGGGCAAGAGACCCAGTACTTC; cdr3_aa: CASSAAGQETQYF; j_call: TRBJ2-5; v_call: TRBV5-4; d_call: NA; clone_size: NA
cdr3_nt: TGCGCCAGCAGCTTGCAGGGGGCAACATCCAACTATGGCTACACCTTC; cdr3_aa: CASSLQGATSNYGYTF; j_call: TRBJ1-2; v_call: TRBV5-1; d_call: TRBD1; clone_size: NA
cdr3_nt: TGTGCCAGCAGCTTAGCAAGTTATCGCGAGCAGTACTTC; cdr3_aa: CASSLASYREQYF; j_call: TRBJ2-7; v_call: TRBV11-2; d_call: NA; clone_size: once
cdr3_nt: TGTGCCAGCAGCCCCACGGGCAGAACGAACACCGGGGAGCTGTTTTTT; cdr3_aa: CASSPTGRTNTGELFF; j_call: TRBJ2-2; v_call: TRBV7-3; d_call: NA; clone_size: NA
cdr3_nt: TGTGCCAGCAGTGGGGGGGAGGGGGTCTTGAACACCGGGGAGCTGTTTTTT; cdr3_aa: CASSGGEGVLNTGELFF; j_call: TRBJ2-2; v_call: TRBV2; d_call: NA; clone_size: NA
cdr3_nt: TGTGCCAGCAGCCGAACTAGCGGGAGTTTGAATGAGCAGTTCTTC; cdr3_aa: CASSRTSGSLNEQFF; j_call: TRBJ2-1; v_call: TRBV5-5; d_call: TRBD2; clone_size: NA
cdr3_nt: TGTGCCAGCAGTTACTTCTTGGGGACCCAAGAGACCCAGTACTTC; cdr3_aa: CASSYFLGTQETQYF; j_call: TRBJ2-5; v_call: TRBV6-5; d_call: NA; clone_size: NA
cdr3_nt: TGTGCCAGCAGCTCGGAGCGGGCTGGGTCCTACAATGAGCAGTTCTTC; cdr3_aa: CASSSERAGSYNEQFF; j_call: TRBJ2-1; v_call: TRBV5-4; d_call: NA; clone_size: NA
cdr3_nt: TGTGCCAGCAGCTCCGGACCCACGCGGCTGGGGCAGTACTTC; cdr3_aa: CASSSGPTRLGQYF; j_call: TRBJ2-7; v_call: TRBV7-2; d_call: NA; clone_size: few
cdr3_nt: TGTGCCACCGCCTGGACCGCGGCCGGGGAGCTGTTTTTT; cdr3_aa: CATAWTAAGELFF; j_call: TRBJ2-2; v_call: TRBV19; d_call: NA; clone_size: NA
cdr3_nt: TGTGCCAGTAGTTCCCGATTCCAACAGATCTACGAGCAGTACTTC; cdr3_aa: CASSSRFQQIYEQYF; j_call: TRBJ2-7; v_call: TRBV19; d_call: NA; clone_size: NA
cdr3_nt: TGTGCCAGCTCACGACAGGAGACGAACACTGAAGCTTTCTTT; cdr3_aa: CASSRQETNTEAFF; j_call: TRBJ1-1; v_call: TRBV18; d_call: NA; clone_size: NA
cdr3_nt: TGCAGCGTTGAAGTCCGGGCCGGGGAGCTGTTTTTT; cdr3_aa: CSVEVRAGELFF; j_call: TRBJ2-2; v_call: TRBV29-1; d_call: NA; clone_size: NA
cdr3_nt: TGTGCCAGCAGCTTGGCAGGGGCGCATAATGAGCAGTTCTTC; cdr3_aa: CASSLAGAHNEQFF; j_call: TRBJ2-1; v_call: TRBV5-6; d_call: NA; clone_size: NA
cdr3_nt: TGTGCCAGCAGCTTAATATCGAAGTCTGAGAGGAGGGAAAACATTCAGTACTTC; cdr3_aa: CASSLISKSERRENIQYF; j_call: TRBJ2-4; v_call: TRBV7-2; d_call: NA; clone_size: NA
cdr3_nt: TGTGCCTGGGGAAGTCTATCAGGGTACACTGAAGCTTTCTTT; cdr3_aa: CAWGSLSGYTEAFF; j_call: TRBJ1-1; v_call: TRBV30; d_call: NA; clone_size: NA
cdr3_nt: TGTGCCAGCAGGAGGGAGCTCTTCCCCACAGATACGCAGTATTTT; cdr3_aa: CASRRELFPTDTQYF; j_call: TRBJ2-3; v_call: TRBV7-8; d_call: NA; clone_size: NA